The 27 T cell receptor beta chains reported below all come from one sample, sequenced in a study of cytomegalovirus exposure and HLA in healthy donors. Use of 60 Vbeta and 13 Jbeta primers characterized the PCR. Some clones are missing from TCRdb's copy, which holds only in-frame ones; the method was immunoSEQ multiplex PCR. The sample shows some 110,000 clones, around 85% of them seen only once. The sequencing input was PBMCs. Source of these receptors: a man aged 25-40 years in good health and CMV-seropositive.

CDR3 nucleotides: TGCGCCAGCAGCTTGGAAAGCGGGGCCTCCAATGAGCAGTTCTTC. Encoded protein: CASSLESGASNEQFF. V and J are TRBV5-1 and TRBJ2-1; TRBD2 matches at 7 bases. Germline assignment: CDR1 SGHRS and CDR2 YFSETQ. The CDR3 has 15 amino acids. Trimming cost V 0 bases and J 6 bases; bases outside gene matches: 6.

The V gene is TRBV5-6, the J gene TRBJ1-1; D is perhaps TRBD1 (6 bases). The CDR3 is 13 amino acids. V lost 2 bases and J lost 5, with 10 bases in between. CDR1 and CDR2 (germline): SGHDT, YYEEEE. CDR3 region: CASSLSGDTEAFF. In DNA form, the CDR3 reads TGTGCCAGCAGCTTATCAGGGGATACTGAAGCTTTCTTT.

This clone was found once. CDR3 sequence: CASSETGQETQYF. In DNA, the CDR3 is TGTGCCAGCAGCGAGACTGGCCAAGAGACCCAGTACTTC. The V gene is TRBV9, the J gene TRBJ2-5; D gene unclear. This CDR3 comprises 13 residues. The V gene lost 3 bases and the J gene lost 1 base, with 7 bases spanning the gap. The germline CDR1 and CDR2 sequences are SGDLS and YYNGEE.

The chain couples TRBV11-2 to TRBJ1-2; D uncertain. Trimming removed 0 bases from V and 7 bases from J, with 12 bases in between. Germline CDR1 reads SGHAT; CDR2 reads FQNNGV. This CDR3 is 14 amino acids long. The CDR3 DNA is TGTGCCAGCAGCTTAGAAAGGGCGGGTGGTGGCTACACCTTC. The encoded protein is CASSLERAGGGYTF.

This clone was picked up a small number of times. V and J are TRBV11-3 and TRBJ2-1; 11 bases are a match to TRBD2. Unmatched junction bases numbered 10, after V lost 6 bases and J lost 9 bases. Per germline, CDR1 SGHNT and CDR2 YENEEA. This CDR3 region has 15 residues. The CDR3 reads CASSPSGGINSEQFF. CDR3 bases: TGTGCCAGCAGTCCTAGCGGGGGGATCAATAGTGAGCAGTTCTTC.

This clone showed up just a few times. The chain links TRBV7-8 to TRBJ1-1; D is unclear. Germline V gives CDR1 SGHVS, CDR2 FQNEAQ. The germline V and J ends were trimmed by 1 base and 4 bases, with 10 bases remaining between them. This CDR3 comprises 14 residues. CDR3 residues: CASSLGRRVTEAFF. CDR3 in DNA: TGTGCCAGCAGCTTAGGTCGGAGGGTCACTGAAGCTTTCTTT.

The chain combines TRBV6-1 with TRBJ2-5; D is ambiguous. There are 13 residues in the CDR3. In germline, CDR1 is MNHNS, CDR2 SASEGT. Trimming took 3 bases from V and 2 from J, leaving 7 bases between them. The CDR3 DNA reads TGTGCCAGCAGTGAGCATACTCAAGAGACCCAGTACTTC. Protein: CASSEHTQETQYF.

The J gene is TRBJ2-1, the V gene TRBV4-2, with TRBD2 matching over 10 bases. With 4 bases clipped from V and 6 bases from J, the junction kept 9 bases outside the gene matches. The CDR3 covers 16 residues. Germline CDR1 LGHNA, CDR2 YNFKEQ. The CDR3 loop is CASSPSATSGSNEQFF. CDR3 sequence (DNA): TGTGCCAGCAGCCCCAGCGCGACTAGCGGGTCCAATGAGCAGTTCTTC.

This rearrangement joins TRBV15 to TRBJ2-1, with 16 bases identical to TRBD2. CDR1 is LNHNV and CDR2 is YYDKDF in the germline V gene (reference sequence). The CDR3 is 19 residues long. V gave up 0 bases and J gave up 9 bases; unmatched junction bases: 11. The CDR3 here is CATSRDSKKGLAGGIEQFF. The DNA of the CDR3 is TGTGCCACCAGCAGAGACTCTAAAAAGGGACTAGCGGGGGGGATTGAGCAGTTCTTC. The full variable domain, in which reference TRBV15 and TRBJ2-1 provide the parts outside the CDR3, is DAMVIQNPRYQVTQFGKPVTLSCSQTLNHNVMYWYQQKSSQAPKLLFHYYDKDFNNEADTPDNFQSRRPNTSFCFLDIRSPGLGDTAMYLCATSRDSKKGLAGGIEQFFGPGTRLTVL.

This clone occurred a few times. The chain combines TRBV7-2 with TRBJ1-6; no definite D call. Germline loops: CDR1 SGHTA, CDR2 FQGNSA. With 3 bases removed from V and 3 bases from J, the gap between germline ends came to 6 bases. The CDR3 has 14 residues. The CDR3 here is CASSLSGYNSPLHF. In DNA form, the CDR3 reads TGTGCCAGCAGCTTGTCGGGCTATAATTCACCCCTCCACTTT.

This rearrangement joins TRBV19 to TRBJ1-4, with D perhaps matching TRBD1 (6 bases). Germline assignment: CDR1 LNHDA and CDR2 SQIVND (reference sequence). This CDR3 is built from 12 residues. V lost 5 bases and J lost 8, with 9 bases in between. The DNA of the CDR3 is TGTGCCAGTAGTCCCGACAGGGAAAAACTGTTTTTT. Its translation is CASSPDREKLFF.

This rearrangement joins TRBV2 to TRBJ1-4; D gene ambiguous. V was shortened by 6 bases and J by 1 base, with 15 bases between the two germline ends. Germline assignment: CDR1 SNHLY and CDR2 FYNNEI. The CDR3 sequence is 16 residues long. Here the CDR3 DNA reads TGTGCCAGCAGCTCGACGTCAGGAGGAACTAATGAAAAACTGTTTTTT. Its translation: CASSSTSGGTNEKLFF.

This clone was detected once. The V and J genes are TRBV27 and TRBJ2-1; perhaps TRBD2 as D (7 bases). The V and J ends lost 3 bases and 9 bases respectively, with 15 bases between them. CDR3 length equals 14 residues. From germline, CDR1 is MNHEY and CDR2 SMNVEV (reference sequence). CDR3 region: CASSLEWGGGEQFF. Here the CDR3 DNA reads TGTGCCAGCAGTTTGGAATGGGGGGGCGGTGAGCAGTTCTTC.

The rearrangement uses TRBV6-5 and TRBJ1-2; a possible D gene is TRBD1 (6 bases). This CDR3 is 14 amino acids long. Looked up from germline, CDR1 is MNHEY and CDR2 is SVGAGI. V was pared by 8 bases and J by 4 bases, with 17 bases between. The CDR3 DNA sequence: TGTGCCAGCGGCCTCCGGACAGACCCCTATGGCTACACCTTC. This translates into CASGLRTDPYGYTF.

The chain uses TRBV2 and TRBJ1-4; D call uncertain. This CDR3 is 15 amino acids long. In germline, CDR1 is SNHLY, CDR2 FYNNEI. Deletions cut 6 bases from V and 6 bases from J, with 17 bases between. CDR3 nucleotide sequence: TGTGCCAGCAGCGCTACGGGAGCCACCGATGAAAAACTGTTTTTT. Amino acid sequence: CASSATGATDEKLFF.

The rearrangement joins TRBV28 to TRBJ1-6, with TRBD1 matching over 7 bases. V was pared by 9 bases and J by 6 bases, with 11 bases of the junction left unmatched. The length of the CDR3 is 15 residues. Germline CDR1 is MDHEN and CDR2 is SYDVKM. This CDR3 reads CASQRSGTVNSPLHF. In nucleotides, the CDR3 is TGTGCCAGTCAGAGATCGGGGACAGTTAATTCACCCCTCCACTTT.

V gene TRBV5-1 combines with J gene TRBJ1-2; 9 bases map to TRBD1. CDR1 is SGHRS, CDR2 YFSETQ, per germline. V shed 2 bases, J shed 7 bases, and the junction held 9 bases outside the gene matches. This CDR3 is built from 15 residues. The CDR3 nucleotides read TGCGCCAGCAGCTTCGGGACAGGGTCCCAAGGTGGCTACACCTTC. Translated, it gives CASSFGTGSQGGYTF. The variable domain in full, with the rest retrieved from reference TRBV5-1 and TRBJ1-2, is KAGVTQTPRYLIKTRGQQVTLSCSPISGHRSVSWYQQTPGQGLQFLFEYFSETQRNKGNFPGRFSGRQFSNSRSEMNVSTLELGDSALYLCASSFGTGSQGGYTFGSGTRLTVV.

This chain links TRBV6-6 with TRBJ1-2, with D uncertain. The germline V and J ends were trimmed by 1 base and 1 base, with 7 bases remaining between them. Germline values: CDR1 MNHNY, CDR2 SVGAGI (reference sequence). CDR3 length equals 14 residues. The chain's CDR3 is CASSYLRDNYGYTF. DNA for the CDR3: TGTGCCAGCAGTTACTTGCGGGATAACTATGGCTACACCTTC.

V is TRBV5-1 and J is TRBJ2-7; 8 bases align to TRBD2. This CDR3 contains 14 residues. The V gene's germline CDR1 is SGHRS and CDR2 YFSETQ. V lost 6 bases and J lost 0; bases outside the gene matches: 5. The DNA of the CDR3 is TGCGCCAGCATGCTTAGCGGGGACTCCTACGAGCAGTACTTC. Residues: CASMLSGDSYEQYF.

The CDR3 sequence: CSGRTGVRTEAFF. The CDR3 coding sequence is TGCAGCGGTCGGACAGGGGTGAGGACTGAAGCTTTCTTT. The gene calls are TRBV29-1 and TRBJ1-1; 9 nucleotides agree with TRBD1. V was pared by 7 bases and J by 5 bases, with 8 bases of the junction left unmatched. The CDR3 is 13 residues long. The germline V gene encodes CDR1 SQVTM and CDR2 ANQGSEA.

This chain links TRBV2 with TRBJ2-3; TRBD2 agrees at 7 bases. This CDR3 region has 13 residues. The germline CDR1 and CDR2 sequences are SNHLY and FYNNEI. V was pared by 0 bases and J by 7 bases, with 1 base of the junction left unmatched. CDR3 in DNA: TGTGCCAGCAGTGAAGCGCGGGGGAATACGCAGTATTTT. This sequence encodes CASSEARGNTQYF.

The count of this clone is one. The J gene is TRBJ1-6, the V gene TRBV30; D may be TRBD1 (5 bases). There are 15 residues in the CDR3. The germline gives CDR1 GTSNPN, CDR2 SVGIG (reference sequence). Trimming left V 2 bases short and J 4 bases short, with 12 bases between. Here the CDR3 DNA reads TGTGCCTGGAGTTATAGGCAGGGATATAATTCACCCCTCCACTTT. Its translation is CAWSYRQGYNSPLHF.

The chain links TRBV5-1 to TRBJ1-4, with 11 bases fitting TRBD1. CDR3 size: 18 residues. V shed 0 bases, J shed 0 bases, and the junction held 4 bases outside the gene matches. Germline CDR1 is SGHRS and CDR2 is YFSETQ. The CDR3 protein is CASSLGGQGAATNEKLFF. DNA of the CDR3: TGCGCCAGCAGCTTGGGTGGACAGGGGGCAGCAACTAATGAAAAACTGTTTTTT.

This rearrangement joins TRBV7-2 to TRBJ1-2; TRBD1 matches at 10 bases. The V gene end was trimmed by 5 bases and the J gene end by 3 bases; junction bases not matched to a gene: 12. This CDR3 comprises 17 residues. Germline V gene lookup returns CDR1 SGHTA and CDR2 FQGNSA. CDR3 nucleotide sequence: TGTGCCAGCAGCATATCCGGGACAGGGGCGAGGGACTATGGCTACACCTTC. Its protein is CASSISGTGARDYGYTF.

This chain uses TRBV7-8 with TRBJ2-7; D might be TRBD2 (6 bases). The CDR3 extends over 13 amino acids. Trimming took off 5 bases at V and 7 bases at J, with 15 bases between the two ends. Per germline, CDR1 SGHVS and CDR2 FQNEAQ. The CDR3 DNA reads TGTGCCAGCAGCCCCAGGGCTGGGGGGGAGCAGTACTTC. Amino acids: CASSPRAGGEQYF.

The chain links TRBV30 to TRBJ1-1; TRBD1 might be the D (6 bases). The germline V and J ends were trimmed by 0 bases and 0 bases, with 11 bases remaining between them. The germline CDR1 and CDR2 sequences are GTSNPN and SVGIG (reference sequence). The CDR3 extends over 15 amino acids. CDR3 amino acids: CAWSVPGGLNTEAFF. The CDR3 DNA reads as TGTGCCTGGAGTGTACCGGGGGGCCTGAACACTGAAGCTTTCTTT.

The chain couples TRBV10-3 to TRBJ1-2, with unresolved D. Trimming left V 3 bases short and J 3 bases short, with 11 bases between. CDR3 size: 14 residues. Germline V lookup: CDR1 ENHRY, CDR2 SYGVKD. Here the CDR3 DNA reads TGTGCCATCAGTGAAGGGAGCAGGCACTATGGCTACACCTTC. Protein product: CAISEGSRHYGYTF.